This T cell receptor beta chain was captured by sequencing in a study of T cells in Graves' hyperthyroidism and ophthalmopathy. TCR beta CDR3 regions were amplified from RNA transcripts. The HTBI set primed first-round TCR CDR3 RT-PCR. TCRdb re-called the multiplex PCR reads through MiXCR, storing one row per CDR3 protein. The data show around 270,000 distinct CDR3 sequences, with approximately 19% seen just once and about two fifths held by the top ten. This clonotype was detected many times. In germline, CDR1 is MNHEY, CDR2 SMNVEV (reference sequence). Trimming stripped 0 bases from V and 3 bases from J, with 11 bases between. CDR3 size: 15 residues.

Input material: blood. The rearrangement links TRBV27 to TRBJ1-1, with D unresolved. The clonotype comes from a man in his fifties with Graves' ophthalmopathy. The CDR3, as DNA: TGTGCCAGCAGTTTATCTGCGGGTTTGGACACTGAAGCTTTCTTT. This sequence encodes CASSLSAGLDTEAFF.